Below, 3 T cell receptor beta chains from the same sample are listed, as sequenced in a study of T cell clones after liver transplantation. Only in-frame clones appear in the TCRdb table, and some are missing; sequencing was by immunoSEQ multiplex PCR. The table shows more than 20,000 clones, with 93% occurring only once. Source: CD8+ T cells from blood, taken less than 28 months after liver transplant. All receptors come from a human patient who received a liver transplant. A subset of T cells may come from the graft donor.

The chain links TRBV27 to TRBJ2-1; 8 bases agree with TRBD2. Germline V lookup: CDR1 MNHEY, CDR2 SMNVEV (reference sequence). J gave up 7 bases and V 3 bases, and 14 bases lay outside the gene matches. This CDR3 comprises 17 residues. The CDR3 DNA reads as TGTGCCAGCAGTTTTTCAAAGTGGTCGGGAGGGCCGAATGAGCAGTTCTTC. This gives the protein CASSFSKWSGGPNEQFF.

This clone rates as medium-sized. This rearrangement joins TRBV28 to TRBJ1-2; D gene uncertain. Germline loops: CDR1 MDHEN, CDR2 SYDVKM. Trimming cost V 3 bases and J 4 bases, with 9 bases left between them. The CDR3 is made up of 13 amino acids. CDR3 region: CASSFRGIYGYTF. In DNA, the CDR3 is TGTGCCAGCAGTTTCCGAGGGATCTATGGCTACACCTTC.

This chain joins TRBV29-1 and TRBJ2-1; D is possibly TRBD2 (5 bases). Looked up from germline, CDR1 is SQVTM and CDR2 is ANQGSEA. V was pared by 2 bases and J by 2 bases, with 13 bases between. The CDR3 length is 15 residues. CDR3 region: CSVEKERTTYNEQFF. CDR3 sequence (DNA): TGCAGCGTTGAAAAGGAGCGGACCACCTACAATGAGCAGTTCTTC.